Described below is a single T cell receptor (beta chain) sequence and its context. The antigen it recognizes is unknown. One base away there is no much larger clone; base qualities are not given. The data were obtained in a study of shared clonotypes between healthy human individuals (TCRdb year 2020). For the study in its entirety: A few men and two women, aged 18 to 49 years, made up the cohort. To estimate repertoire size and how much clonotype sharing occurs between individuals, the study deeply sequenced the blood TCR repertoires of 4 to 6 healthy adults. Per donor, leukapheresis produced somewhere between about 0.94 and 9 billion PBMCs. Per donor, three plates each were used for CD4 naive and CD4 memory, two for CD8 naive, and one for CD8 memory. To increase sequencing depth and limit assay-specific biases, different laboratories used diverse techniques to prepare libraries and sequence TCR repertoires.

Using the deep immunoSEQ assay, TCR CDR3 regions were amplified from genomic DNA by multiplex PCR. For each cell subset, the extracted genomic DNA was distributed evenly across all wells of several immunoSEQ 96-well plates, and each plate served as one replicate. For sorted subsets, around 200 ng genomic DNA, equal to about 30,000 T cell genomes, was loaded into each replicate PCR. Purified libraries were quantified with a Qubit 3.0 fluorometer, sized on a Bioanalyzer 2100, and re-quantified with the KAPA Library Quantification kit. Every immunoSEQ 96-well plate was sequenced on a separate single-read 150-cycle Illumina NextSeq 550 flow cell. Processing in the source paper ran as follows. Because only junctional sequences without quality scores were contained in the immunoSEQ output, filtering matching that applied to full-length reads could not be performed. To assign V/J genes and CDR3, sequences were annotated against IMGT germline references using PyIR, a Python wrapper for IgBLAST v1.9. Reads were filtered out if the reads had weak V/J assignments (E-value above 1e-6), no CDR3, stop codons, out-of-frame junctions, or ambiguous translated residues. A V3J clonotype was defined by an identical inferred V gene, J gene, and CDR3 amino acid sequence. The percentage overlap between two repertoires was calculated by dividing the number of shared unique clonotypes by the size of the smaller repertoire. Three approaches were used to assess repertoire richness: RTK rarefaction, the Chao1 estimator, and Recon v2.1 estimates of unobserved clonotypes. Generation probabilities for all TCRbeta clonotypes obtained by the gDNA method from a few donors were computed using OLGA. As stored in TCRdb, this immuneACCESS dataset retains in-frame rearrangements with V and J assigned. A fraction of the clones does not appear; measured against another copy, unresolved V genes explain less than half of the discrepancy, and the remainder lacks a known reason. The D gene and trimming were derived from the DNA, and the V and J assignments and clone size from that table. This sample comprises roughly 1,000,000 clones, around 82% of them detected only once. The ten largest clones represent 0.55% to 0.7% of the sample.

The donors were healthy, HIV-negative adults who had no recently reported acute infections or vaccinations. Only Caucasian adults living in Nashville, Tennessee, USA were represented among the donors. CD4+ T cells were enriched by magnetic negative selection, after which naive cells were positively selected on CD45RA and the negative fraction was taken as the memory subset. After blood collection by leukapheresis, PBMCs were isolated using Ficoll-Histopaque density gradient centrifugation and then cryopreserved in the vapor phase of liquid nitrogen. Analytical flow cytometry was used to check the purity and quantity of each magnetically sorted T cell population. Each sorted fraction had its genomic DNA isolated and then quantified by UV absorbance on a Nanodrop 2000c. General conclusions and limits of the study: Sampling was restricted to blood, and TCR repertoires in tissues likely differ from the TCR repertoires found in blood. The small number of donors limited the genetic and exposure-history diversity represented. Incomplete sequencing was indicated by rarefaction of sorted-subset datasets, despite the large sequencing depth. Approximately 5% of naive CD4, 3.5% of naive CD8, about 2.1% of memory CD4, and over 0.35% of memory CD8 clonotypes were shared across a few donors. Compared with non-shared clonotypes, clonotypes shared by all four sorted-subset donors had higher generation probabilities. Naive subsets generally had larger estimated clonotype richness than memory subsets. Pairwise subsampling led to the expectation that sequencing depth would affect the degree of clonotype sharing among donors.

At the junction V is shortened by 6 bases and J by 3 bases, with 16 bases in between. CDR1 and CDR2 (LNHDA, SQIVND) derive from the germline V gene (reference sequence). Including cysteine and phenylalanine, the CDR3 has 15 amino acids. Only the CDR3 DNA stays, 45 bases, in frame from base 1. This receptor was taken from a young man in good health. Some clones in this sample may be carry-over from other donors' samples. The chain was built from TRBV19 and TRBJ2-3; the D call is possibly TRBD1 or TRBD2, each sharing 7 bases. The sequenced sample was memory CD4+ T cells from PBMCs. In light of the paper, this sample's cell subset or site label describes: CD45RA-negative fraction. The CDR3 in this case is CASRWEGARTDTQYF. The nucleotides read TGTGCCAGTAGATGGGAGGGGGCTCGAACAGATACGCAGTATTTT.